The 5 T cell receptor beta chains listed next were all sequenced from one sample in a study of blood T cell repertoires in COVID-19. Sequencing was performed with immunoSEQ multiplex PCR; in TCRdb, only in-frame clones are kept and a portion is missing. This table holds under 120,000 clones, 80% to 90% found once. Sequencing was carried out using peripheral blood. Every receptor here comes from a woman of 80 years or more with acute or convalescent COVID-19.

V and J are TRBV4-2 and TRBJ1-2; 9 bases map to TRBD1. The germline CDR1 and CDR2 sequences are LGHNA and YNFKEQ. Unmatched junction bases numbered 2, after V lost 4 bases and J lost 8 bases. This CDR3 spans 12 amino acids. DNA for the CDR3: TGTGCCAGCAGCCCACAGGGGGCGGGCTACACCTTC. This gives the protein CASSPQGAGYTF.

This rearrangement joins TRBV28 to TRBJ1-1, with no clear D. CDR1 MDHEN and CDR2 SYDVKM come from the germline V gene. V gave up 2 bases and J gave up 2 bases, with 6 bases separating them. This CDR3 contains 13 residues. In DNA form, the CDR3 reads TGTGCCAGCAGTTTACCGGGAAACACTGAAGCTTTCTTT. Protein product: CASSLPGNTEAFF.

The chain combines TRBV19 with TRBJ2-1; 9 bases are a match to TRBD1. The CDR3 contains 16 residues. With 5 bases clipped from V and 2 bases from J, the junction kept 7 bases outside the gene matches. Germline V gives CDR1 LNHDA, CDR2 SQIVND (reference sequence). The CDR3 region is CASSSSRTGAYNEQFF. The CDR3 nucleotides read TGTGCCAGTAGTTCGTCTCGGACAGGGGCCTACAATGAGCAGTTCTTC.

The rearrangement uses TRBV10-1 and TRBJ2-7; D might be TRBD1 (5 bases). V lost 2 bases and J 0 bases, leaving 5 bases between the germline ends. Per germline, CDR1 WNHNN and CDR2 SYGVQD (reference sequence). The CDR3 covers 13 residues. In DNA form, the CDR3 reads TGCGCCAGCAGTGAGACAGGCTCCTACGAGCAGTACTTC. Protein product: CASSETGSYEQYF.

This sequence joins TRBV9 and TRBJ2-1; the match to TRBD1 covers 7 bases. The J segment lost 8 bases and the V segment lost 2 bases, leaving 4 bases of the junction unmatched. This CDR3 has 13 residues. Germline CDR1 reads SGDLS; CDR2 reads YYNGEE. The CDR3 coding sequence is TGTGCCAGCAGCGTTGGGACAGCCGATGAGCAGTTCTTC. Its protein is CASSVGTADEQFF.